The entry below gives a single T cell receptor (beta chain) sequence along with its context. This sample is drawn from a study of blood T cell repertoires in COVID-19. Overall study: Spain, Italy and the United States supplied samples that represented acute and convalescent COVID-19.

TCRdb keeps only in-frame clones here, not all; method: immunoSEQ multiplex PCR. The table records about 140,000 clones, about four fifths of them present only once. Participants' own reports of clinical history determined their cohort assignment. Trimming cost V 2 bases and J 6 bases, with 15 bases left between them. The CDR3 consists of 14 residues. Germline CDR1 is GTSNPN and CDR2 is SVGIG (reference sequence). The TCR was taken from a man aged 35 to 55 with acute COVID-19. Sequenced material: PBMCs or T cells enriched from blood (not recorded which). The chain recombines TRBV30 with TRBJ2-3, with D tentatively TRBD2 (5 bases). CDR3 nucleotide sequence: TGTGCCTGGAGTCAAGGACTTAGAAGGGATACGCAGTATTTT. Its translation: CAWSQGLRRDTQYF.